This T cell receptor beta chain was found in a study of T cells in localized non-small cell lung cancer. Findings and caveats of the study: Because only a single region of the tumor was sequenced, heterogeneity remains possible.

As concerns this clone: No antigen is known for it.

The table came from immunoSEQ multiplex PCR; TCRdb's copy has only in-frame clones and leaves some out. Of approximately 4,000 clones in the sample, around 30% were seen once. Deletions cut 5 bases from V and 8 bases from J, with 16 bases between. The CDR3 is 14 amino acids. Germline loops: CDR1 MGHRA, CDR2 YSYEKL. The V gene is TRBV4-1, the J gene TRBJ1-5; weak D call: TRBD1 (5 bases). The source is a man aged 40 to 69 with stage II lung adenocarcinoma. This specimen was lung tumor tissue, taken before any cancer treatment. The CDR3 loop is CASSTQGGEEPQHF. For the CDR3, the DNA is TGCGCCAGCAGCACTCAGGGCGGGGAGGAGCCCCAGCATTTT.